Below are 14 T cell receptor beta chains sequenced from a single sample in a study of shared clonotypes between healthy human individuals. Sequencing was performed with immunoSEQ multiplex PCR; in TCRdb, only in-frame clones are kept and a portion is missing. This sample has some 490,000 clones; approximately 78% occur once, and the top ten carry around 12%. The material sequenced was PBMCs. The receptors were sampled from a middle-aged woman in good health. Some clones in this sample may be carry-over from other donors' samples.

This chain links TRBV4-2 with TRBJ1-2; D might be TRBD1 (5 bases). The CDR3 totals 15 residues. CDR1 LGHNA and CDR2 YNFKEQ come from the germline V gene. The V end was cut by 4 bases, the J end by 3 bases, with 15 bases between. The CDR3 coding sequence is TGTGCCAGCAGCCCAAGGGAGGGGAAGGACTATGGCTACACCTTC. It yields the protein CASSPREGKDYGYTF.

The chain employs TRBV2 and TRBJ1-4, with D unclear. CDR3 size: 12 residues. Trimming took 4 bases from V and 8 from J, leaving 8 bases between them. Germline CDR1 is SNHLY and CDR2 is FYNNEI. The CDR3 spells CASSVTAEKLFF. The CDR3 nucleotides are TGTGCCAGCAGTGTGACCGCCGAAAAACTGTTTTTT.

The rearrangement uses TRBV5-1 and TRBJ2-3; 12 bases are shared with TRBD2. V was clipped by 4 bases and J by 2 bases; unmatched bases: 5. The V gene's germline CDR1 is SGHRS and CDR2 YFSETQ. This CDR3 is 16 amino acids long. This CDR3 is CASSPGLAGPTDTQYF. CDR3 in DNA: TGCGCCAGCAGCCCCGGACTAGCGGGGCCCACAGATACGCAGTATTTT.

The table lists this clone with a count of one. This chain joins TRBV10-3 and TRBJ1-5, with TRBD1 matching over 7 bases. Germline CDR1 is ENHRY and CDR2 is SYGVKD. This CDR3 region has 13 residues. V lost 10 bases to trimming and J lost 6 bases; unmatched junction nucleotides: 9. The CDR3 loop is CATTGEPAQPQHF. The CDR3 DNA reads as TGTGCCACTACAGGGGAGCCGGCTCAGCCCCAGCATTTT.

The rearrangement uses TRBV18 and TRBJ2-5; D is unclear. Germline-derived CDR1 and CDR2 are KGHSH and LQKENI. CDR3 length: 14 residues. V was clipped by 2 bases and J by 2 bases, with 9 bases between them. The CDR3 sequence is CASSPTAEQETQYF. The CDR3 coding sequence is TGTGCCAGCTCACCAACCGCGGAACAAGAGACCCAGTACTTC.

V usage is TRBV6-1 and J usage is TRBJ2-2, with D maybe TRBD1 (6 bases). Trimming cost V 2 bases and J 1 base, with 14 bases left between them. The V gene's germline CDR1 is MNHNS and CDR2 SASEGT. This CDR3 has 17 residues. CDR3 DNA: TGTGCCAGCAGTGAAACACCGGGACATCTGAACACCGGGGAGCTGTTTTTT. As protein: CASSETPGHLNTGELFF.

V is TRBV11-2 and J is TRBJ2-7, with D unclear. This CDR3 spans 14 amino acids. V dropped 2 bases and J dropped 7 bases, with 15 bases sitting between them. Germline-derived CDR1 and CDR2 are SGHAT and FQNNGV. CDR3 in amino acids: CASSLPPNKVEQYF. Written as DNA, the CDR3 is TGTGCCAGCAGCTTACCCCCCAACAAGGTAGAGCAGTACTTC.

The V gene is TRBV11-2, the J gene TRBJ2-5; 8 positions match TRBD2. Germline V gene sequence: CDR1 SGHAT, CDR2 FQNNGV. V lost 1 base, J lost 11 bases, and 9 bases stayed unmatched. CDR3 length: 14 amino acids. As DNA, the CDR3 is TGTGCCAGCAGCTTAGCGGGAGGGCCTGGAGAGCAGTACTTC. It encodes CASSLAGGPGEQYF.

The V gene is TRBV9, the J gene TRBJ2-7; 7 nucleotides line up with TRBD2. The CDR3 spans 15 residues. V was clipped by 0 bases and J by 7 bases; unmatched bases: 10. CDR1 and CDR2 from the germline V gene are SGDLS and YYNGEE. The CDR3 protein is CASSVGGGSGGEQYF. The CDR3 DNA reads as TGTGCCAGCAGCGTAGGCGGCGGGAGCGGCGGGGAGCAGTACTTC.

The DNA for the CDR3 is TGTGCCAGCAGTTTGGGACGGTTGAACACTGAAGCTTTCTTT. Amino acid sequence: CASSLGRLNTEAFF. The chain couples TRBV6-9 to TRBJ1-1; the D gene is possibly TRBD1 (5 bases). The ends were cut back, 4 bases at V and 0 bases at J, with 9 bases in the middle. This CDR3 comprises 14 residues. Looked up from germline, CDR1 is MNHGY and CDR2 is SVAAGI.

The chain joins TRBV27 to TRBJ1-4; tentative D call: TRBD1 (5 bases). V lost 5 bases, J lost 5 bases, and 15 bases lay in between. Germline V gene lookup returns CDR1 MNHEY and CDR2 SMNVEV (reference sequence). CDR3 size: 15 residues. The CDR3 spells CASSLGTAPNEKLFF. In DNA, the CDR3 is TGTGCCAGCAGTCTAGGGACGGCTCCGAATGAAAAACTGTTTTTT.

The V and J genes are TRBV5-6 and TRBJ2-2; tentatively, D is TRBD2 (6 bases). Germline assignment: CDR1 SGHDT and CDR2 YYEEEE. The CDR3 loop spans 15 amino acids. With 4 bases removed from V and 0 bases from J, the gap between germline ends came to 10 bases. The CDR3 DNA is TGTGCCAGCAGCAAGACTAGATCGAACACCGGGGAGCTGTTTTTT. Its protein product is CASSKTRSNTGELFF.

The V gene is TRBV28, the J gene TRBJ2-6; D unclear. The CDR3 covers 16 residues. The V gene's germline CDR1 is MDHEN and CDR2 SYDVKM. V lost 0 bases to trimming and J lost 0 bases, with 6 bases between them. CDR3 amino acids: CASSLWGFSGANVLTF. In nucleotides, the CDR3 is TGTGCCAGCAGTTTATGGGGTTTCTCTGGGGCCAACGTCCTGACTTTC.

The V call is TRBV7-6, the J call TRBJ2-7; 11 bases are a match to TRBD2. The CDR3 runs to 17 residues. V was clipped by 5 bases and J by 1 base; unmatched bases: 10. CDR1 is SGHVS and CDR2 is FNYEAQ in the germline V gene. The CDR3 bases are TGTGCCAGCAGCCTCCGACTAGCGGGAAGGCTTTCCTACGAGCAGTACTTC. Translated: CASSLRLAGRLSYEQYF.